The next 4 T cell receptor beta chains were all read from a single sample in a study of OX40 agonist ivuxolimab in advanced cancers. Produced via immunoSEQ multiplex PCR; TCRdb's table is partial and in-frame only. The table includes roughly 91,000 clones, roughly 95% detected once. This sample comprised CD4+ or CD8+ T cells sorted from blood, obtained in a trial of the OX40 agonist ivuxolimab. The receptors come from an adult with an advanced solid tumor such as melanoma, head and neck, liver or kidney cancer.

The rearrangement uses TRBV30 and TRBJ1-1, with a tentative D call TRBD1 (6 bases). The ends were cut back, 4 bases at V and 1 base at J, with 7 bases in the middle. The CDR3 runs 12 residues. Germline V gene sequence: CDR1 GTSNPN, CDR2 SVGIG (reference sequence). Here the CDR3 DNA reads TGTGCCTGGACACAGGGGAACACTGAAGCTTTCTTT. Its translation is CAWTQGNTEAFF.

The chain recombines TRBV29-1 with TRBJ2-5; 7 bases are shared with TRBD1. The V gene's germline CDR1 is SQVTM and CDR2 ANQGSEA. The CDR3 is 14 amino acids. V lost 1 base, J lost 2 bases, and 4 bases stayed unmatched. The CDR3 sequence: CSVEGGTAQETQYF. The CDR3 nucleotides read TGCAGCGTTGAAGGAGGGACAGCACAAGAGACCCAGTACTTC.

V and J are TRBV6-5 and TRBJ2-5, with 8 bases lining up with TRBD2. Germline CDR1 MNHEY, CDR2 SVGAGI. With V trimmed by 6 bases and J by 7 bases, 7 bases remained unmatched. The CDR3 totals 13 residues. The CDR3 region has the DNA TGTGCCAGCAGATACGGGGGGGAGGGGACCCAGTACTTC. Amino acids: CASRYGGEGTQYF.

The CDR3 DNA sequence: TGTGCCAGCAGACAAGAGACCCAGTACTTC. As protein: CASRQETQYF. The chain links TRBV25-1 to TRBJ2-5; unclear D gene. With 6 bases removed from V and 2 bases from J, the gap between germline ends came to 1 base. Per the germline V gene, CDR1 is MGHDK and CDR2 is SYGVNS. The CDR3 extends over 10 amino acids.